This TCR beta chain was retrieved from a study of CD8 T cells in Susac syndrome. Study-wide background: There were Susac syndrome patients who were therapy-naive at blood draw, others on corticosteroids, and others on intravenous immunoglobulin alone.

TEMRA cells were enriched by FACS, and CD4+ and CD8+ T cells were negatively isolated. The CDR3 is 15 amino acids. The ends lost 5 bases at V and 3 bases at J; junction bases unmatched: 9. Germline V gives CDR1 MDHEN, CDR2 SYDVKM. RNA totalling roughly 0.45 to 1 ug underwent reverse transcription with random hexamers. Using its own MiXCR run on the immunoSEQ multiplex PCR reads, TCRdb lists one record per CDR3 protein. In the table there are about 170,000 distinct CDR3 sequences, about 96% of which are singletons. V and J are TRBV28 and TRBJ2-7; TRBD1 aligns across 8 bases. The sample comprised CD4+ T cells from PBMCs. This receptor was identified in a human donor with Susac syndrome. The CDR3 reads CASSRDRNLHYEQYF. CDR3 DNA: TGTGCCAGCAGTCGGGACAGGAACCTTCACTACGAGCAGTACTTC.